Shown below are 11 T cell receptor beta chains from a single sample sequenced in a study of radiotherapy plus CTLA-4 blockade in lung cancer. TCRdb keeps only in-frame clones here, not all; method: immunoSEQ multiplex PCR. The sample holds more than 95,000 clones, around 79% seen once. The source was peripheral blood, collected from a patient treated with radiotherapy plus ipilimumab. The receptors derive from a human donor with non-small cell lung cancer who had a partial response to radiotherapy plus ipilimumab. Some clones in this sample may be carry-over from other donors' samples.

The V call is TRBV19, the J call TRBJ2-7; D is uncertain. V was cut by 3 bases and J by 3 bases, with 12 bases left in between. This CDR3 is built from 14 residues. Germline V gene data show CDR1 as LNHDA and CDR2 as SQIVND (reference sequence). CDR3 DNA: TGTGCCAGTAGTATTCTGTCGAAGAGCTACGAGCAGTACTTC. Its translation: CASSILSKSYEQYF.

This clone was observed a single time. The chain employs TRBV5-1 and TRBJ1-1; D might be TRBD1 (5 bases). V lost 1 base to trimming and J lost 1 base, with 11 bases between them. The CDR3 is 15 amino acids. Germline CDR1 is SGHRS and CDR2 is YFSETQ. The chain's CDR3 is CASSLSDITNTEAFF. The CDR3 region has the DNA TGCGCCAGCAGCTTGTCGGACATAACGAACACTGAAGCTTTCTTT.

CDR3 region: CASSRRTDTDTQYF. The CDR3 coding sequence is TGTGCCAGCAGCAGACGGACAGACACAGATACGCAGTATTTT. The rearrangement joins TRBV7-2 to TRBJ2-3; D possibly corresponds to TRBD1 (6 bases). Trimming shortened V by 5 bases and J by 2 bases, and 11 bases separated the two germline ends. The length of the CDR3 is 14 residues. Germline V gives CDR1 SGHTA, CDR2 FQGNSA.

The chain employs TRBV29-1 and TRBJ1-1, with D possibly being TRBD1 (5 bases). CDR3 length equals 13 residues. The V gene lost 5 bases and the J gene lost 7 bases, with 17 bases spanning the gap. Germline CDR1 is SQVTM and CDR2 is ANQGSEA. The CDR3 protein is CSVNQGGVGEAFF. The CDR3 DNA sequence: TGCAGCGTTAATCAGGGAGGCGTGGGTGAAGCTTTCTTT.

CDR3 DNA sequence: TGTGCCAGCTCACCACGACAGGACAACGAGCAGTACTTC. Translating it yields CASSPRQDNEQYF. The chain has TRBV18 and TRBJ2-7, with a tentative D call TRBD1 (6 bases). V was clipped by 1 base and J by 5 bases, with 9 bases between them. The CDR3 has 13 residues. Germline CDR1 is KGHSH and CDR2 is LQKENI.

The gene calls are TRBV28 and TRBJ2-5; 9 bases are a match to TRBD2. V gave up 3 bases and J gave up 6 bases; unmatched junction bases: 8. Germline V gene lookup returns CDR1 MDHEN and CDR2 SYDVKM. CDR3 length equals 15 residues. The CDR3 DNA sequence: TGTGCCAGCAGTTTGCTGGCGGGGGGGCCCAAGACCCAGTACTTC. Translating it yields CASSLLAGGPKTQYF.

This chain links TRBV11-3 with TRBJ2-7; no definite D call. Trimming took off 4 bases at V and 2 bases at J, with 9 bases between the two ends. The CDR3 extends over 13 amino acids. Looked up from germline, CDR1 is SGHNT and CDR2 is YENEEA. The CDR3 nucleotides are TGTGCCAGCAGCTCCTTGCGGACCTACGAGCAGTACTTC. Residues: CASSSLRTYEQYF.

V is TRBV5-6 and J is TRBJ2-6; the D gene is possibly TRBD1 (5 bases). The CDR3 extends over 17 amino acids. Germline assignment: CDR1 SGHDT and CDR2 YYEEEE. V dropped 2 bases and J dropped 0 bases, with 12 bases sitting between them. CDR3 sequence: CASSLRGTSSGANVLTF. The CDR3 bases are TGTGCCAGCAGCTTAAGGGGCACGAGCTCTGGGGCCAACGTCCTGACTTTC.

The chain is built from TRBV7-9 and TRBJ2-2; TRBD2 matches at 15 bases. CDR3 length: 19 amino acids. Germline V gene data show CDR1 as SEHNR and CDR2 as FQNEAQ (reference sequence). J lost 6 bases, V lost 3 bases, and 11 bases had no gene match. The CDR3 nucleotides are TGTGCCAGCAGCTTCGCCCCGGGACTAGCGGGAGGTGGAGCCGGGGAGCTGTTTTTT. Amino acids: CASSFAPGLAGGGAGELFF.

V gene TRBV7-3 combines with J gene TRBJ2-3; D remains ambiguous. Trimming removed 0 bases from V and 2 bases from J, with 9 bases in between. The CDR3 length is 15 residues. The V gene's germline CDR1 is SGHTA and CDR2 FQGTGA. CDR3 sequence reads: CASSLTFQDTDTQYF. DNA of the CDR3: TGTGCCAGCAGCTTAACGTTCCAGGACACAGATACGCAGTATTTT.

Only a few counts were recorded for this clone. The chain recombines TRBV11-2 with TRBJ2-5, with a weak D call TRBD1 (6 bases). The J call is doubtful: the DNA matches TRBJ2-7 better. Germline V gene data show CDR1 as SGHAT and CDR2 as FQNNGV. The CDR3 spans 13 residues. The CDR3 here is CASSPMGAYEQYF. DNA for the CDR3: TGTGCCAGCAGCCCCATGGGGGCTTACGAGCAGTACTTC.